The TCR beta chain under discussion was sequenced for a study of a mutant IDH1 vaccine in newly diagnosed glioma. Study-wide background: Vaccination began 4-6 weeks post radiotherapy alone, or with temozolomide cycles. Patients previously underwent radiotherapy, temozolomide, or both, and most underwent both.

This clone was counted only a few times. As yet, its antigen is unknown. The CDR3 has 17 amino acids. V lost 2 bases, J lost 0 bases, and 14 bases lay in between. CDR1 and CDR2 (germline): SNHLY, FYNNEI. The time point is: week 5, during vaccination. Every vaccine dose comprised 300 ug of mutant IDH1 20-mer peptide plus topical imiquimod. Only in-frame clones appear in the TCRdb table, and some are missing; sequencing was by immunoSEQ multiplex PCR. The sample lists more than 40,000 clones, 78% occurring once. Overall study results and limits: Pseudoprogression showed no apparent link to changes in top peripheral T cell clonotypes.

The specimen comprised PBMCs, sampled from a glioma patient whose treatment included an IDH1 peptide vaccine. The V call is TRBV2, the J call TRBJ1-5; D not resolved. The sequence was collected from a middle-aged woman with glioma. The CDR3, as DNA: TGTGCCAGCAGTGAAAGGTTGATCTCCTATAGCAATCAGCCCCAGCATTTT. It yields the protein CASSERLISYSNQPQHF. The full variable domain, in which reference TRBV2 and TRBJ1-5 provide the parts outside the CDR3, is EPEVTQTPSHQVTQMGQEVILRCVPISNHLYFYWYRQILGQKVEFLVSFYNNEISEKSEIFDDQFSVERPDGSNFTLKIRSTKLEDSAMYFCASSERLISYSNQPQHFGDGTRLSIL.